The 28 T cell receptor beta chains given below trace back to one sample, sequenced in a study of OX40 agonist ivuxolimab in advanced cancers. TCRdb's table, derived via immunoSEQ multiplex PCR, lists solely in-frame clones and lacks some. The top ten hold roughly 5.5% of the sample, which has around 100,000 clones, 70% to 90% seen once. The sequencing used CD4+ or CD8+ T cells sorted from blood, collected in a trial of the OX40 agonist ivuxolimab. The source is an adult with an advanced solid tumor such as melanoma, head and neck, liver or kidney cancer.

The chain uses TRBV11-3 and TRBJ1-1, with TRBD1 matching over 9 bases. CDR1 SGHNT and CDR2 YENEEA come from the germline V gene. The CDR3 is made up of 12 amino acids. V gave up 1 base and J gave up 12 bases; unmatched junction bases: 3. CDR3 coding DNA: TGTGCCAGCAGCTTAGGCGGGACAGGGACTTTCTTT. This codes for CASSLGGTGTFF.

This chain joins TRBV4-1 and TRBJ2-3; D is unclear. V was cut by 9 bases and J by 2 bases, with 15 bases left in between. Germline assignment: CDR1 MGHRA and CDR2 YSYEKL. The CDR3 is made up of 14 amino acids. CDR3 DNA: TGCGCCAGTCGAGGAGAGTTCTCCACAGATACGCAGTATTTT. Translated: CASRGEFSTDTQYF.

This clone came up a few times. The chain uses TRBV11-2 and TRBJ2-5, with D unresolved. The V end was cut by 3 bases, the J end by 5 bases, with 10 bases between. The CDR3 is 13 amino acids. The germline V gene has CDR1 SGHAT and CDR2 FQNNGV. CDR3 residues: CASSFTEMETQYF. The CDR3 DNA reads as TGTGCCAGCAGCTTTACGGAGATGGAGACCCAGTACTTC.

The chain recombines TRBV19 with TRBJ1-1; TRBD1 aligns across 10 bases. The CDR3 totals 14 residues. The V and J ends lost 4 bases and 6 bases, in that order; junction bases with no gene match: 5. Looked up from germline, CDR1 is LNHDA and CDR2 is SQIVND (reference sequence). In nucleotides, the CDR3 is TGTGCCAGTAGTAGAGACAGGGGGCAGGCTGAAGCTTTCTTT. Protein: CASSRDRGQAEAFF. Complete variable domain (other parts from reference TRBV19 and TRBJ1-1): DGGITQSPKYLFRKEGQNVTLSCEQNLNHDAMYWYRQDPGQGLRLIYYSQIVNDFQKGDIAEGYSVSREKKESFPLTVTSAQKNPTAFYLCASSRDRGQAEAFFGQGTRLTVV.

This sequence joins TRBV25-1 and TRBJ2-2; D gene unclear. This CDR3 is built from 14 residues. CDR1 and CDR2 (germline): MGHDK, SYGVNS. Deletions cut 2 bases from V and 4 bases from J, with 8 bases between. CDR3 loop: CASSEPGVTGELFF. In DNA, the CDR3 is TGTGCCAGCAGTGAACCAGGAGTCACCGGGGAGCTGTTTTTT.

The rearrangement uses TRBV6-5 and TRBJ1-2, with D tentatively TRBD1 (5 bases). V lost 6 bases and J lost 4, with 18 bases in between. The germline CDR1 and CDR2 sequences are MNHEY and SVGAGI. The length of the CDR3 is 15 residues. The CDR3 DNA is TGTGCCAGCAGATTCAGGGCCTTGGCCCCCTATGGCTACACCTTC. This gives the protein CASRFRALAPYGYTF.

The chain joins TRBV27 to TRBJ1-1; tentatively, D is TRBD1 (5 bases). V was clipped by 4 bases and J by 7 bases, with 16 bases between them. CDR3 size: 14 residues. The germline gives CDR1 MNHEY, CDR2 SMNVEV (reference sequence). The CDR3 DNA is TGTGCCAGCAGTTCCCGACAGAGTACGGGTGAAGCTTTCTTT. It codes for CASSSRQSTGEAFF.

V is TRBV5-4 and J is TRBJ1-1; perhaps TRBD1 as D (6 bases). Per germline, CDR1 SGHNT and CDR2 YYREEE (reference sequence). The V end was cut by 4 bases, the J end by 0 bases, with 16 bases between. The CDR3 has 16 residues. The CDR3 spells CASSPINTGLNTEAFF. Here the CDR3 DNA reads TGTGCCAGCAGCCCCATAAATACAGGGCTGAACACTGAAGCTTTCTTT. Variable domain in full (rest from reference TRBV5-4 and TRBJ1-1): ETGVTQSPTHLIKTRGQQVTLRCSSQSGHNTVSWYQQALGQGPQFIFQYYREEENGRGNFPPRFSGLQFPNYSSELNVNALELDDSALYLCASSPINTGLNTEAFFGQGTRLTVV.

The chain joins TRBV2 to TRBJ2-1; TRBD2 matches at 7 bases. J gave up 16 bases and V 1 base, and 4 bases lay outside the gene matches. This CDR3 is built from 11 residues. CDR1 and CDR2 (germline): SNHLY, FYNNEI. CDR3 sequence (DNA): TGTGCCAGCAGTGAAGAGCGGGATTTATTCTTC. Translation: CASSEERDLFF. The variable domain in full, completed from reference TRBV2 and TRBJ2-1, reads EPEVTQTPSHQVTQMGQEVILRCVPISNHLYFYWYRQILGQKVEFLVSFYNNEISEKSEIFDDQFSVERPDGSNFTLKIRSTKLEDSAMYFCASSEERDLFFGPGTRLTVL.

The chain combines TRBV5-1 with TRBJ2-2; the D call may be TRBD1 or TRBD2 (5 bases each). Germline-derived CDR1 and CDR2 are SGHRS and YFSETQ. V gave up 1 base and J gave up 2 bases, with 9 bases separating them. The CDR3 runs 15 residues. CDR3 nucleotide sequence: TGCGCCAGCAGCTTGCGGGGCTCCAACACCGGGGAGCTGTTTTTT. It encodes CASSLRGSNTGELFF.

The chain employs TRBV27 and TRBJ2-7; D gene ambiguous. The CDR3 is 11 residues long. From germline, CDR1 is MNHEY and CDR2 SMNVEV (reference sequence). V was trimmed by 6 bases and J by 7 bases, leaving 10 bases between them. The CDR3 sequence: CASSPLREQYF. The CDR3 region has the DNA TGTGCCAGCAGCCCCCTAAGGGAGCAGTACTTC.

In its sample, this clone was seen once. The chain recombines TRBV19 with TRBJ1-2; TRBD1 agrees at 7 bases. The CDR3 loop spans 14 amino acids. Trimming cost V 5 bases and J 7 bases; bases outside gene matches: 10. Germline values: CDR1 LNHDA, CDR2 SQIVND (reference sequence). The CDR3 protein is CASSDRESVGGYTF. DNA for the CDR3: TGTGCCAGTAGTGACAGGGAATCAGTCGGTGGCTACACCTTC.

The chain couples TRBV6-5 to TRBJ2-7; 7 positions agree with TRBD2. This CDR3 is built from 12 residues. After removal of 10 bases from V and 3 bases from J, the junction contained 6 bases not matched to a gene. Looked up from germline, CDR1 is MNHEY and CDR2 is SVGAGI. Written as DNA, the CDR3 is TGTGCCACCAGCTGGGGGGGCTACGAGCAGTACTTC. Translated: CATSWGGYEQYF.

The chain combines TRBV19 with TRBJ1-3; D possibly corresponds to TRBD1 (5 bases). Germline V CDR1 and CDR2: LNHDA, SQIVND (reference sequence). The CDR3 contains 15 residues. Trimming left V 11 bases short and J 0 bases short, with 17 bases between. CDR3 amino acids: CASYQRDYSGNTIYF. Written as DNA, the CDR3 is TGTGCCTCATACCAGAGGGACTACTCTGGAAACACCATATATTTT.

V gene TRBV9 combines with J gene TRBJ1-2; D is possibly TRBD1 (6 bases). Germline CDR1 and CDR2: SGDLS and YYNGEE. The V end lost 1 base, the J end lost 4 bases, and 14 bases lay between the germline ends. The CDR3 extends over 15 amino acids. The DNA of the CDR3 is TGTGCCAGCAGCGTAACCCCAGGGGAGCTCTATGGCTACACCTTC. Residues: CASSVTPGELYGYTF.

This chain uses TRBV30 with TRBJ2-3, with 13 bases fitting TRBD2. The CDR3 totals 15 residues. Losses at the gene ends were 0 bases for V and 4 bases for J; bases not matched to a gene: 1. Germline V gives CDR1 GTSNPN, CDR2 SVGIG (reference sequence). This CDR3 reads CAWSVLAGGSDTQYF. CDR3 sequence (DNA): TGTGCCTGGAGTGTACTAGCGGGGGGGTCAGATACGCAGTATTTT.

The sample holds a few counts of this clone. The genes are TRBV18 and TRBJ1-1, with 8 bases fitting TRBD1. The CDR3 has 16 amino acids. The V segment lost 4 bases and the J segment 5 bases; nucleotides outside the gene matches: 12. The germline V gene encodes CDR1 KGHSH and CDR2 LQKENI. CDR3 sequence reads: CASSRWDRPSETEAFF. The CDR3 DNA reads as TGTGCCAGCTCACGATGGGACAGGCCCTCGGAAACTGAAGCTTTCTTT.

This rearrangement joins TRBV5-1 to TRBJ2-1; tentative D call: TRBD1 (6 bases). CDR1 SGHRS and CDR2 YFSETQ come from the germline V gene. V was clipped by 0 bases and J by 6 bases, with 7 bases between them. There are 13 residues in the CDR3. The CDR3 sequence is CASSLEGVNEQFF. The CDR3, as DNA: TGCGCCAGCAGCTTGGAGGGGGTCAATGAGCAGTTCTTC. Based on the CDR3 plus reference TRBV5-1 and TRBJ2-1, the full variable domain is KAGVTQTPRYLIKTRGQQVTLSCSPISGHRSVSWYQQTPGQGLQFLFEYFSETQRNKGNFPGRFSGRQFSNSRSEMNVSTLELGDSALYLCASSLEGVNEQFFGPGTRLTVL.

The gene calls are TRBV19 and TRBJ2-7; D perhaps matches TRBD2 (5 bases). The V gene lost 3 bases and the J gene lost 5 bases, with 14 bases spanning the gap. Germline V gene data show CDR1 as LNHDA and CDR2 as SQIVND (reference sequence). The CDR3 length is 14 residues. The DNA of the CDR3 is TGTGCCAGTAGTATCGCGGGCCTGGGCGACGAGCAGTACTTC. Protein: CASSIAGLGDEQYF.

The genes are TRBV11-2 and TRBJ1-5; TRBD1 agrees at 7 bases. Germline-derived CDR1 and CDR2 are SGHAT and FQNNGV. This CDR3 has 14 amino acids. Trimming at V came to 5 bases and at J to 5 bases, leaving 6 bases not matched to a gene. The CDR3 is CASSVRQGHQPQHF. The CDR3 coding sequence is TGTGCCAGCAGCGTCCGACAGGGACATCAGCCCCAGCATTTT.

There are a few counts of this clone. CDR3 sequence: CASSYSGRGANYGYTF. In DNA, the CDR3 is TGTGCCAGCAGTTACTCGGGCCGGGGAGCTAACTATGGCTACACCTTC. This sequence joins TRBV6-6 and TRBJ1-2; D call uncertain. Trimming cost V 0 bases and J 0 bases, with 11 bases left between them. Per germline, CDR1 MNHNY and CDR2 SVGAGI (reference sequence). This CDR3 contains 16 residues.

The chain combines TRBV6-5 with TRBJ2-5; no clear D gene. CDR1 and CDR2 from the germline V gene are MNHEY and SVGAGI. There are 12 residues in the CDR3. V was pared by 5 bases and J by 4 bases, with 8 bases between. The CDR3 coding sequence is TGTGCCAGCAGTAGTTCGTTAGAGACCCAGTACTTC. It codes for CASSSSLETQYF.

This clone has only a few counts. The rearrangement links TRBV19 to TRBJ1-2, with unresolved D. CDR3 length: 13 amino acids. V lost 1 base and J 5 bases, leaving 8 bases between the germline ends. Germline assignment: CDR1 LNHDA and CDR2 SQIVND (reference sequence). CDR3: CASSIVPKYGYTF. The CDR3 nucleotides are TGTGCCAGTAGTATAGTCCCCAAGTATGGCTACACCTTC. Looking up the rest from reference TRBV19 and TRBJ1-2 gives the full variable domain: DGGITQSPKYLFRKEGQNVTLSCEQNLNHDAMYWYRQDPGQGLRLIYYSQIVNDFQKGDIAEGYSVSREKKESFPLTVTSAQKNPTAFYLCASSIVPKYGYTFGSGTRLTVV.

This chain joins TRBV7-6 and TRBJ2-3, with D unclear. This CDR3 comprises 14 residues. In germline, CDR1 is SGHVS, CDR2 FNYEAQ. V lost 5 bases and J lost 0, with 9 bases in between. The CDR3 DNA reads as TGTGCCAGCAGCCCCCAAGTTAGCACAGATACGCAGTATTTT. Translation: CASSPQVSTDTQYF.

The V and J genes are TRBV4-2 and TRBJ2-7; 7 bases are shared with TRBD1. Germline CDR1 and CDR2: LGHNA and YNFKEQ. V gave up 4 bases and J gave up 4 bases; unmatched junction bases: 10. This CDR3 is 15 amino acids long. CDR3 DNA: TGTGCCAGCAGCCCTGGGGCAGGGGGAGTATACGAGCAGTACTTC. Protein: CASSPGAGGVYEQYF.

The chain is built from TRBV11-2 and TRBJ2-4, with 9 bases lining up with TRBD1. The length of the CDR3 is 16 residues. Germline CDR1 and CDR2: SGHAT and FQNNGV. The ends lost 4 bases at V and 1 base at J; junction bases unmatched: 5. This CDR3 reads CASSSGQGLAKNIQYF. In nucleotides, the CDR3 is TGTGCCAGCAGCTCCGGACAGGGGTTGGCCAAAAACATTCAGTACTTC.

The V gene is TRBV19, the J gene TRBJ2-5; perhaps TRBD2 as D (5 bases). Trimming stripped 5 bases from V and 1 base from J, with 17 bases between. The CDR3 runs 16 residues. Germline CDR1 is LNHDA and CDR2 is SQIVND (reference sequence). This CDR3 is CASSLTLRVGQETQYF. CDR3 DNA sequence: TGTGCCAGTAGTCTCACCCTGCGGGTCGGCCAAGAGACCCAGTACTTC.

The chain employs TRBV18 and TRBJ1-1; 7 bases match TRBD1. Germline V lookup: CDR1 KGHSH, CDR2 LQKENI. V trimming: 4 bases; J trimming: 5 bases; junction bases outside the gene matches: 4. This CDR3 spans 13 amino acids. The CDR3 sequence: CASSLTGDTEAFF. The CDR3 coding sequence is TGTGCCAGCTCACTTACAGGGGATACTGAAGCTTTCTTT.